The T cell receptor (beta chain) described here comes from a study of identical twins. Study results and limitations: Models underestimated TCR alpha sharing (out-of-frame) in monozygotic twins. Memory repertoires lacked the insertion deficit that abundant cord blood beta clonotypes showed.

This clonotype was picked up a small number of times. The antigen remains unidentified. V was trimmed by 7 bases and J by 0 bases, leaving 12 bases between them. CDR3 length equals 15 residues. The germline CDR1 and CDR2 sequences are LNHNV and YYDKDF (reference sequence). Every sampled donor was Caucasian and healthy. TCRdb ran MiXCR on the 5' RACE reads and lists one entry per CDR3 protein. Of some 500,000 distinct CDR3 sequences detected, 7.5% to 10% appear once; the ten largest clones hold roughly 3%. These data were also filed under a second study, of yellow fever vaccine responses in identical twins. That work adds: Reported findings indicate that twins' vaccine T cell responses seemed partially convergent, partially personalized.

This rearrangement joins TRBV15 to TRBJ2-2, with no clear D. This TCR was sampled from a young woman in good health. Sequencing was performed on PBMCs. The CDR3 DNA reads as TGTGCCACCAAAAGGAAGCCACCGAACACCGGGGAGCTGTTTTTT. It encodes CATKRKPPNTGELFF.